The 21 T cell receptor beta chains in this list originate from one sample, sequenced in a study of blood T cell repertoires in COVID-19. Generated by immunoSEQ multiplex PCR, the TCRdb table keeps only in-frame clones and is missing some. Among more than 95,000 clones listed, around 80% were seen once. What was sequenced was peripheral blood. These receptors were obtained from a man aged 55 to 70 with acute or convalescent COVID-19.

V is TRBV9 and J is TRBJ1-1, with TRBD1 as a possible D gene (6 bases). V shed 0 bases and J shed 5 bases, with 8 bases lying between them. Germline V CDR1 and CDR2: SGDLS, YYNGEE. CDR3 length: 13 residues. This chain's CDR3 is CASSVGQGTEAFF. The CDR3 DNA sequence: TGTGCCAGCAGCGTAGGGCAGGGGACTGAAGCTTTCTTT.

The chain has TRBV18 and TRBJ1-1, with D unclear. V was pared by 8 bases and J by 0 bases, with 10 bases between. Germline V lookup: CDR1 KGHSH, CDR2 LQKENI. The CDR3 runs to 13 residues. The CDR3 here is CASHLAVNTEAFF. CDR3 bases: TGTGCCAGCCATCTAGCGGTGAACACTGAAGCTTTCTTT.

This sequence joins TRBV11-3 and TRBJ2-5; D ambiguous. CDR1 SGHNT and CDR2 YENEEA come from the germline V gene. V gave up 5 bases and J gave up 1 base, with 5 bases separating them. This CDR3 is built from 12 residues. The CDR3 sequence is CASSPLQETQYF. In DNA form, the CDR3 reads TGTGCCAGCAGCCCTCTCCAAGAGACCCAGTACTTC.

J is TRBJ2-1 and V is TRBV7-2, with 11 bases fitting TRBD2. Germline lookup yields CDR1 SGHTA and CDR2 FQGNSA. V shed 5 bases, J shed 5 bases, and the junction held 8 bases outside the gene matches. CDR3 size: 16 residues. The CDR3 DNA reads TGTGCCAGCAGCCCCCTAGGACTAGCGGGCGACAATGAGCAGTTCTTC. It specifies CASSPLGLAGDNEQFF.

The chain carries TRBV30 and TRBJ1-2, with D possibly being TRBD1 (6 bases). The ends were cut back, 1 base at V and 8 bases at J, with 11 bases in the middle. Germline CDR1 is GTSNPN and CDR2 is SVGIG (reference sequence). The CDR3 totals 12 residues. CDR3 DNA sequence: TGTGCCTGGAGTGGCGGGGGCGGGGGCTACACCTTC. Its translation: CAWSGGGGGYTF.

This chain links TRBV24-1 with TRBJ2-3, with TRBD2 matching 10 bases. V shed 4 bases, J shed 6 bases, and the junction held 9 bases outside the gene matches. The CDR3 is 16 residues long. CDR1 is KGHDR and CDR2 is SFDVKD in the germline V gene. The CDR3 DNA reads TGTGCCACCAGTGACGTAGCGGGAGGATCTTTCGATACGCAGTATTTT. This sequence encodes CATSDVAGGSFDTQYF.

The V and J genes are TRBV4-3 and TRBJ2-1, with 8 bases aligning to TRBD2. The germline V gene has CDR1 LGHNA and CDR2 YSLEER. The CDR3 is made up of 18 amino acids. J lost 0 bases, V lost 0 bases, and 7 bases had no gene match. The chain's CDR3 is CASSQDASGLSSYNEQFF. DNA for the CDR3: TGCGCCAGCAGCCAAGATGCTAGCGGGCTGAGCTCCTACAATGAGCAGTTCTTC.

The chain recombines TRBV19 with TRBJ2-1; a possible D gene is TRBD1 (5 bases). CDR1 and CDR2 from the germline V gene are LNHDA and SQIVND (reference sequence). V lost 4 bases and J lost 7, with 8 bases in between. This CDR3 is 12 amino acids long. CDR3: CASSKGSNEQFF. As DNA, the CDR3 is TGTGCCAGTAGTAAGGGGTCAAATGAGCAGTTCTTC.

J is TRBJ2-2 and V is TRBV2; 9 positions agree with TRBD1. With 5 bases clipped from V and 1 base from J, the junction kept 5 bases outside the gene matches. The CDR3 covers 16 residues. The germline V gene has CDR1 SNHLY and CDR2 FYNNEI. CDR3 region: CASSIPGQGNTGELFF. DNA for the CDR3: TGTGCCAGCAGTATACCGGGACAGGGGAACACCGGGGAGCTGTTTTTT.

This clone was seen just once. The chain's CDR3 is CASSLVGGQPPGELFF. The CDR3 DNA follows: TGTGCCAGCAGCTTGGTGGGGGGGCAACCCCCCGGGGAGCTGTTTTTT. The J gene is TRBJ2-2, the V gene TRBV5-6; D may be TRBD2 (7 bases). CDR1 and CDR2 (germline): SGHDT, YYEEEE. V lost 0 bases to trimming and J lost 6 bases, with 15 bases between them. This CDR3 has 16 amino acids.

This chain links TRBV15 with TRBJ2-5; TRBD1 matches at 8 bases. Trimming at V came to 4 bases and at J to 4 bases, leaving 8 bases not matched to a gene. Germline V gene data show CDR1 as LNHNV and CDR2 as YYDKDF (reference sequence). The CDR3 contains 15 residues. The CDR3 DNA reads as TGTGCCACCAGCATCAACAGGGGGATAGGAGAGACCCAGTACTTC. It encodes CATSINRGIGETQYF.

The rearrangement uses TRBV6-5 and TRBJ1-1; D may be TRBD1 (5 bases). Germline values: CDR1 MNHEY, CDR2 SVGAGI. The CDR3 spans 15 residues. V was pared by 4 bases and J by 5 bases, with 17 bases between. CDR3 amino acids: CASSSELLGGTEAFF. CDR3 nucleotide sequence: TGTGCCAGCAGTTCCGAACTCCTTGGGGGGACTGAAGCTTTCTTT.

The CDR3 sequence: CASGLVQGSGYTF. The CDR3 DNA follows: TGTGCTAGTGGTTTGGTACAGGGGTCTGGCTACACCTTC. The chain couples TRBV12-5 to TRBJ1-2, with 7 bases identical to TRBD1. The germline gives CDR1 LGHNT, CDR2 FRNRAP. This CDR3 contains 13 residues. V gave up 0 bases and J gave up 7 bases; unmatched junction bases: 2.

V is TRBV15 and J is TRBJ2-1; D is unclear. Deletions cut 1 base from V and 7 bases from J, with 5 bases between. This CDR3 contains 12 residues. Germline-derived CDR1 and CDR2 are LNHNV and YYDKDF (reference sequence). For the CDR3, the DNA is TGTGCCACCAGCAGAGGCAGTAATGAGCAGTTCTTC. It codes for CATSRGSNEQFF.

V usage is TRBV12-5 and J usage is TRBJ1-6; 9 bases match TRBD1. This CDR3 contains 24 residues. The V gene end was trimmed by 0 bases and the J gene end by 6 bases; junction bases not matched to a gene: 27. Germline CDR1 LGHNT, CDR2 FRNRAP. The CDR3 sequence: CASGLVPRTGDGVSGFRSNSPLHF. The CDR3 DNA is TGTGCTAGTGGTTTGGTACCCAGGACAGGGGATGGTGTTTCCGGATTCCGAAGTAATTCACCCCTCCACTTT.

The chain recombines TRBV4-3 with TRBJ1-5; 8 bases are a match to TRBD1. The germline V gene has CDR1 LGHNA and CDR2 YSLEER. With V trimmed by 0 bases and J by 4 bases, 5 bases remained unmatched. This CDR3 comprises 16 residues. CDR3 nucleotide sequence: TGCGCCAGCAGCCAAGAGTATCGACAGGGGAATCAGCCCCAGCATTTT. Encoded protein: CASSQEYRQGNQPQHF.

The CDR3 DNA is TGTGCCAGCAGTGTACAGCTCGCTGGAAACACCATATATTTT. This sequence encodes CASSVQLAGNTIYF. The rearrangement uses TRBV2 and TRBJ1-3; no clear D. Germline CDR1 reads SNHLY; CDR2 reads FYNNEI. Trimming removed 4 bases from V and 2 bases from J, with 9 bases in between. The CDR3 extends over 14 amino acids.

This chain connects TRBV7-9 to TRBJ2-1; 9 bases match TRBD1. The J segment lost 4 bases and the V segment lost 5 bases, leaving 6 bases of the junction unmatched. Germline loops: CDR1 SEHNR, CDR2 FQNEAQ (reference sequence). The length of the CDR3 is 15 residues. Written as DNA, the CDR3 is TGTGCCAGCAGCCCGACAGGACAGGGGTACAATGAGCAGTTCTTC. Protein sequence: CASSPTGQGYNEQFF.

The chain couples TRBV4-1 to TRBJ2-5, with 9 bases that match TRBD2. The V gene end was trimmed by 2 bases and the J gene end by 5 bases; junction bases not matched to a gene: 9. Germline CDR1 MGHRA, CDR2 YSYEKL. The CDR3 contains 16 residues. The CDR3 DNA follows: TGCGCCAGCAGCCAATCTCAAGCGGGAGGATGGGAGACCCAGTACTTC. Translated, it gives CASSQSQAGGWETQYF.

The gene calls are TRBV7-2 and TRBJ2-3, with D uncertain. Between the trimmed V and J ends, which lost 1 base and 4 bases, there was a span of 15 bases. Germline values: CDR1 SGHTA, CDR2 FQGNSA. This CDR3 spans 16 amino acids. CDR3 DNA sequence: TGTGCCAGCAGCTTAGGACTGGCACGTTTGTCAGATACGCAGTATTTT. Translation: CASSLGLARLSDTQYF.

The rearrangement joins TRBV4-2 to TRBJ2-2; a possible D gene is TRBD2 (6 bases). The V and J ends lost 3 bases and 0 bases respectively, with 11 bases between them. Germline CDR1 LGHNA, CDR2 YNFKEQ. The CDR3 runs 16 residues. In DNA form, the CDR3 reads TGTGCCAGCAGCCACCCGACTAGATCGAACACCGGGGAGCTGTTTTTT. Its translation: CASSHPTRSNTGELFF.